These 11 T cell receptor beta chains were all obtained from the same sample, sequenced in a study of blood T cell repertoires in COVID-19. Clones were sequenced by immunoSEQ multiplex PCR, and TCRdb holds only the in-frame ones, with some missing. The sample carries some 40,000 clones, just over 90% recorded once. Sequencing was performed on peripheral blood. Source of these receptors: a man aged 45-65 years with active COVID-19.

This chain uses TRBV6-6 with TRBJ2-3; D may be TRBD1 (6 bases). V was clipped by 5 bases and J by 2 bases, with 17 bases between them. Germline V lookup: CDR1 MNHNY, CDR2 SVGAGI (reference sequence). CDR3 size: 16 residues. CDR3 residues: CASSGVGALNTDTQYF. Written as DNA, the CDR3 is TGTGCCAGCAGTGGGGTGGGGGCGTTGAACACAGATACGCAGTATTTT.

CDR3 in DNA: TGTGCCAGCAGTTATTCGATGGGTAGGGGCCCCTTCCCTAACACCGGGGAGCTGTTTTTT. Encoded protein: CASSYSMGRGPFPNTGELFF. The chain has TRBV6-9 and TRBJ2-2, with D perhaps TRBD1 (5 bases). In germline, CDR1 is MNHGY, CDR2 SVAAGI. This CDR3 comprises 20 residues. Deletions cut 0 bases from V and 2 bases from J, with 22 bases between.

V is TRBV11-2 and J is TRBJ1-6; D remains unclear. V dropped 2 bases and J dropped 10 bases, with 3 bases sitting between them. The germline V gene has CDR1 SGHAT and CDR2 FQNNGV. CDR3 length: 11 residues. CDR3 sequence reads: CASSLLSPLHF. The CDR3 nucleotides are TGTGCCAGCAGCTTATTATCACCCCTCCACTTT.

About this clone itself: Sequence at one end of the junction differs from germline and may be a read error. The gene calls are TRBV7-3 and TRBJ1-1; D is undetermined. CDR3 length: 13 amino acids. Germline CDR1 and CDR2: SGHTA and FQGTGA. Here the CDR3 reads CASNLAGPTEAFF. Written as DNA, the CDR3 is TGTGCCAGCAACTTAGCAGGTCCCACTGAAGCTTTCTTT.

This clone was recorded a few times. The chain links TRBV6-1 to TRBJ1-1; perhaps TRBD1 as D (6 bases). Germline loops: CDR1 MNHNS, CDR2 SASEGT. V lost 1 base and J 5 bases, leaving 8 bases between the germline ends. This CDR3 comprises 13 residues. The DNA of the CDR3 is TGTGCCAGCAGTGAAGTCAGGGGAACTGAAGCTTTCTTT. This translates into CASSEVRGTEAFF.

The V call is TRBV6-1, the J call TRBJ2-1; the match to TRBD2 covers 11 bases. CDR3 length: 16 amino acids. J gave up 4 bases and V 4 bases, and 6 bases lay outside the gene matches. Germline loops: CDR1 MNHNS, CDR2 SASEGT. The DNA for the CDR3 is TGTGCCAGCAGTGCACCCGGGACTAGCGGATACAATGAGCAGTTCTTC. It specifies CASSAPGTSGYNEQFF.

This clone showed up just once. The chain is built from TRBV6-5 and TRBJ2-7; 7 positions match TRBD2. Germline V gene sequence: CDR1 MNHEY, CDR2 SVGAGI. V lost 6 bases, J lost 3 bases, and 11 bases stayed unmatched. The CDR3 length is 15 residues. The CDR3 is CASRFRTSGFYEQYF. CDR3 coding DNA: TGTGCCAGCAGATTTCGGACTAGTGGGTTCTACGAGCAGTACTTC.

This sequence joins TRBV3-1 (or the pseudogene TRBV3-2) and TRBJ2-7; tentatively, D is TRBD1 (5 bases). This CDR3 comprises 13 residues. CDR1 is LGHDT and CDR2 is YNNKEL in the germline V gene (reference sequence). Deletions cut 4 bases from V and 2 bases from J, with 9 bases between. The CDR3 region is CASSPVQAYEQYF. For the CDR3, the DNA is TGTGCCAGCAGCCCAGTACAGGCCTACGAGCAGTACTTC.

This chain uses TRBV5-1 with TRBJ2-7, with 7 positions matching TRBD1. V was pared by 5 bases and J by 5 bases, with 13 bases of the junction left unmatched. The CDR3 extends over 15 amino acids. Germline loops: CDR1 SGHRS, CDR2 YFSETQ. The chain's CDR3 is CASRPFDRVLDEQYF. In DNA form, the CDR3 reads TGCGCCAGCAGGCCTTTCGACAGGGTCCTGGACGAGCAGTACTTC.

The gene calls are TRBV5-1 and TRBJ1-6; 7 bases fit TRBD1. CDR1 SGHRS and CDR2 YFSETQ come from the germline V gene. The V gene end was trimmed by 0 bases and the J gene end by 7 bases; junction bases not matched to a gene: 4. The CDR3 is 15 amino acids. The chain's CDR3 is CASSLEGQRNSPLHF. In nucleotides, the CDR3 is TGCGCCAGCAGCTTGGAGGGACAGAGAAATTCACCCCTCCACTTT.

In its sample, this clone was seen a few times. The CDR3 is CASRVYDRGNQPQHF. The CDR3 bases are TGTGCCAGCAGAGTGTACGACAGGGGAAATCAGCCCCAGCATTTT. The chain uses TRBV5-6 and TRBJ1-5, with 8 positions matching TRBD1. CDR1 and CDR2 from the germline V gene are SGHDT and YYEEEE. V lost 5 bases and J lost 4; bases outside the gene matches: 8. The CDR3 spans 15 residues. Combining the CDR3 with reference TRBV5-6 and TRBJ1-5 gives the whole variable domain DAGVTQSPTHLIKTRGQQVTLRCSPKSGHDTVSWYQQALGQGPQFIFQYYEEEERQRGNFPDRFSGHQFPNYSSELNVNALLLGDSALYLCASRVYDRGNQPQHFGDGTRLSIL.